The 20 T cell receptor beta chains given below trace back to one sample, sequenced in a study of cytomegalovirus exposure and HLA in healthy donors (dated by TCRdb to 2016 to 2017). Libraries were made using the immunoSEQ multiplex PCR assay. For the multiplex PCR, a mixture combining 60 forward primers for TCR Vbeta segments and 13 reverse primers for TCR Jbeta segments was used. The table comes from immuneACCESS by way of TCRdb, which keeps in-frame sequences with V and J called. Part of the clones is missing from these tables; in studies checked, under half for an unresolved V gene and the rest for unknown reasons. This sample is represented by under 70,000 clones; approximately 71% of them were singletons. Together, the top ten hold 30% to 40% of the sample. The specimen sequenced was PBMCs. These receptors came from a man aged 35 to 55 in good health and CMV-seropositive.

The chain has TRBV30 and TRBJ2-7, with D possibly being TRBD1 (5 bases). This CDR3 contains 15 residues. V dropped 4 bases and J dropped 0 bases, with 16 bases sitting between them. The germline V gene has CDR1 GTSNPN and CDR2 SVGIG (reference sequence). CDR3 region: CAWMGQGLTSYEQYF. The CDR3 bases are TGTGCCTGGATGGGGCAGGGCCTTACCTCCTACGAGCAGTACTTC.

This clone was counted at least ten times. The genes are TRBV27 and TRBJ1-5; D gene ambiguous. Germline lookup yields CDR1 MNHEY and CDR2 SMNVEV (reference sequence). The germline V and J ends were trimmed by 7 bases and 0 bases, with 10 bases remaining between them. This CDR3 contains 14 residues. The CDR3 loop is CASMEVFSNQPQHF. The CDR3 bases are TGTGCCAGCATGGAGGTATTTAGCAATCAGCCCCAGCATTTT.

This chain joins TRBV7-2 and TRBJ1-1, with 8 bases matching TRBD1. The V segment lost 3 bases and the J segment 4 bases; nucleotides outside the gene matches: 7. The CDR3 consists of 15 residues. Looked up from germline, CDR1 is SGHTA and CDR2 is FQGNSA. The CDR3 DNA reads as TGTGCCAGCAGCTTCTCGGCCACAGGGGGCACTGAAGCTTTCTTT. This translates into CASSFSATGGTEAFF.

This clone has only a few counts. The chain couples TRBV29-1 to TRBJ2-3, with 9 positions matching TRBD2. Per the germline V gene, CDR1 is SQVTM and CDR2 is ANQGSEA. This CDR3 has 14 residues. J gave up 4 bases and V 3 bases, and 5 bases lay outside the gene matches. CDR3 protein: CSVEGGGAADTQYF. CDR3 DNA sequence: TGCAGCGTTGAGGGCGGGGGGGCCGCAGATACGCAGTATTTT.

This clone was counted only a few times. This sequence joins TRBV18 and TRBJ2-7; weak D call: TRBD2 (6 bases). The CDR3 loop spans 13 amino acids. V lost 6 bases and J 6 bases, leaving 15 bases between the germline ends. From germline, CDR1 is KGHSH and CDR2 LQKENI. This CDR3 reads CASSRERPGEQYF. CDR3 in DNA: TGTGCCAGCTCCCGGGAGCGCCCTGGCGAGCAGTACTTC.

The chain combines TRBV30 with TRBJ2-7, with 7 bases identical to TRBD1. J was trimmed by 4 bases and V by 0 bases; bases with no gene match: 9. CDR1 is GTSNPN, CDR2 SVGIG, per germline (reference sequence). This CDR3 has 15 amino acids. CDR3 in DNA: TGTGCCTGGAGTGTGCCCCGAACAGGGGAGTACGAGCAGTACTTC. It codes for CAWSVPRTGEYEQYF. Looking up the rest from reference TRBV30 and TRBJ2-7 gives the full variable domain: SQTIHQWPATLVQPVGSPLSLECTVEGTSNPNLYWYRQAAGRGLQLLFYSVGIGQISSEVPQNLSASRPQDRQFILSSKKLLLSDSGFYLCAWSVPRTGEYEQYFGPGTRLTVT.

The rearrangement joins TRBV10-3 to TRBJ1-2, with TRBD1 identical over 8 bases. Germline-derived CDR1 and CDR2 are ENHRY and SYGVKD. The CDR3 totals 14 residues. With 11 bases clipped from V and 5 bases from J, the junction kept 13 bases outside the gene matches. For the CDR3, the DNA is TGTGCCTCATTCTCCGGACAGGGAGGATATGGCTACACCTTC. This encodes CASFSGQGGYGYTF.

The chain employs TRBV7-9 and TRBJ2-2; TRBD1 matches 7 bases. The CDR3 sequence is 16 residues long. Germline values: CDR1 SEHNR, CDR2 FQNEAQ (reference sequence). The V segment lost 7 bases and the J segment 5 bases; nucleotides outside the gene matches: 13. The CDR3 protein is CASIDPKGAGTGELFF. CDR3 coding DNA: TGTGCCAGCATCGACCCTAAGGGGGCGGGTACCGGGGAGCTGTTTTTT.

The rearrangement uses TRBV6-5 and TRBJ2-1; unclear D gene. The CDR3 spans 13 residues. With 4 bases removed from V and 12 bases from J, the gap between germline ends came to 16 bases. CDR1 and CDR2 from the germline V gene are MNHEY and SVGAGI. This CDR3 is CASSSGAASGQFF. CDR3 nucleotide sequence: TGTGCCAGCAGTTCCGGTGCAGCATCGGGGCAGTTCTTC.

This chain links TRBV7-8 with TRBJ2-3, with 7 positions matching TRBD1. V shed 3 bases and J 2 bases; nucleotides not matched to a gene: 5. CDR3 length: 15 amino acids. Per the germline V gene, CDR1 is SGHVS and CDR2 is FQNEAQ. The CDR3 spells CASSLKGANTDTQYF. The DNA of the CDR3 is TGTGCCAGCAGCTTGAAGGGGGCAAACACAGATACGCAGTATTTT.

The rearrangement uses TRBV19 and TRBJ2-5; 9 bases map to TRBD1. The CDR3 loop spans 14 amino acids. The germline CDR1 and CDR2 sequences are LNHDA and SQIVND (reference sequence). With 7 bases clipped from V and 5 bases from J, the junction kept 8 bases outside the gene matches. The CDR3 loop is CASNAGDRAETQYF. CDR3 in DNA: TGTGCCAGTAACGCCGGGGACAGGGCCGAGACCCAGTACTTC.

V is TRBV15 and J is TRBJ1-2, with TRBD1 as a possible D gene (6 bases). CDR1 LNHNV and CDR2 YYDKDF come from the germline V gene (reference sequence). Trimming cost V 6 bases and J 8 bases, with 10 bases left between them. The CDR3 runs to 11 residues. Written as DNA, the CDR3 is TGTGCCACCAGGTTCAGGGGCGGCTACACCTTC. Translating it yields CATRFRGGYTF.

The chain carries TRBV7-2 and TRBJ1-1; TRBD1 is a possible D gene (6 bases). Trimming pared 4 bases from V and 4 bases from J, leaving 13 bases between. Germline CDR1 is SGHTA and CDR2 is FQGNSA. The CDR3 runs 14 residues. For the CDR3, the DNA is TGTGCCAGCAGCTCCCAAGGGGGGGGCACTGAAGCTTTCTTT. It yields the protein CASSSQGGGTEAFF.

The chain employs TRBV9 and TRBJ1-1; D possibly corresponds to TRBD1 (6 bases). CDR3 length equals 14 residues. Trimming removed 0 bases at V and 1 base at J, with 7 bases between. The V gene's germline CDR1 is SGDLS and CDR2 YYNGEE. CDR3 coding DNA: TGTGCCAGCAGCGTAGGACAGGCGAACACTGAAGCTTTCTTT. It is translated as CASSVGQANTEAFF. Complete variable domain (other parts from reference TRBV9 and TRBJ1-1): DSGVTQTPKHLITATGQRVTLRCSPRSGDLSVYWYQQSLDQGLQFLIQYYNGEERAKGNILERFSAQQFPDLHSELNLSSLELGDSALYFCASSVGQANTEAFFGQGTRLTVV.

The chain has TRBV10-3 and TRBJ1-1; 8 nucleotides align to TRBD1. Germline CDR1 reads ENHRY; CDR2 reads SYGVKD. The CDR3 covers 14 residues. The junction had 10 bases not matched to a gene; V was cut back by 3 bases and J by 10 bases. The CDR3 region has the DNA TGTGCCATCAGTGATAGCACAGGGGGAGGGGGAGCTTTCTTT. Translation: CAISDSTGGGGAFF.

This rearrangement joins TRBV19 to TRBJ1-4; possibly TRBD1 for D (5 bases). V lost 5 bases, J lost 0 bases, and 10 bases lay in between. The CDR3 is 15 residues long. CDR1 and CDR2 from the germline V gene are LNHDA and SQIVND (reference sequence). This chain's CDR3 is CASSEQAATNEKLFF. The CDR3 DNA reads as TGTGCCAGTAGTGAACAGGCTGCAACTAATGAAAAACTGTTTTTT. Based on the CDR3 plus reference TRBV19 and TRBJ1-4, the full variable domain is DGGITQSPKYLFRKEGQNVTLSCEQNLNHDAMYWYRQDPGQGLRLIYYSQIVNDFQKGDIAEGYSVSREKKESFPLTVTSAQKNPTAFYLCASSEQAATNEKLFFGSGTQLSVL.

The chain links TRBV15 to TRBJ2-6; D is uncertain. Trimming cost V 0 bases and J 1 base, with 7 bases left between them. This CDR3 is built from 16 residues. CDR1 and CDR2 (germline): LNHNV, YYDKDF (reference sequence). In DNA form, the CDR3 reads TGTGCCACCAGCAGAGATAGGAGTTCTGGGGCCAACGTCCTGACTTTC. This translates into CATSRDRSSGANVLTF.

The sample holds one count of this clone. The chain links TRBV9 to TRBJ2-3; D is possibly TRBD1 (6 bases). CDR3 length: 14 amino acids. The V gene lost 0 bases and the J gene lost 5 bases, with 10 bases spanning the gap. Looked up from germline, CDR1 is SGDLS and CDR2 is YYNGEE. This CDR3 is CASSVVGGGDTQYF. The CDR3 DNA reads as TGTGCCAGCAGCGTAGTTGGGGGCGGAGATACGCAGTATTTT. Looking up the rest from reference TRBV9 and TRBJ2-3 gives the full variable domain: DSGVTQTPKHLITATGQRVTLRCSPRSGDLSVYWYQQSLDQGLQFLIQYYNGEERAKGNILERFSAQQFPDLHSELNLSSLELGDSALYFCASSVVGGGDTQYFGPGTRLTVL.

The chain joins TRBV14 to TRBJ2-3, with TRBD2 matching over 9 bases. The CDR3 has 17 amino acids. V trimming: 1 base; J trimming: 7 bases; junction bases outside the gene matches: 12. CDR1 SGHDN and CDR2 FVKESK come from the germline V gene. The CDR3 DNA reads TGTGCCAGCAGCCAAGCCCCCCGGGCGGGGGGGCGGAATACGCAGTATTTT. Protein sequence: CASSQAPRAGGRNTQYF.

The DNA for the CDR3 is TGTGCCAGCAGCTCTACAGGATCGTCCTACAATGAGCAGTTCTTC. Amino acid sequence: CASSSTGSSYNEQFF. The V and J genes are TRBV9 and TRBJ2-1; weak D call: TRBD1 (5 bases). Germline values: CDR1 SGDLS, CDR2 YYNGEE. The CDR3 loop spans 15 amino acids. With 4 bases removed from V and 1 base from J, the gap between germline ends came to 12 bases.